These 27 T cell receptor beta chains came from one sample sequenced in a study of long-term antiretroviral therapy in people with HIV. Researchers report immunoSEQ v3.0 was run at survey level. Sequencing used immunoSEQ multiplex PCR; TCRdb keeps in-frame clones, though not all of them. Found here are 40,000 to 60,000 clones, about 88% of them singletons; the top ten hold 2.5% to 3.5%. The starting material was unsorted PBMCs, obtained 0.8 years after starting antiretroviral therapy. The source is a woman between 18 and 29 years old with HIV.

The chain carries TRBV4-3 and TRBJ2-7; D is ambiguous. CDR1 and CDR2 from the germline V gene are LGHNA and YSLEER. V lost 0 bases, J lost 2 bases, and 11 bases lay in between. The length of the CDR3 is 15 residues. The CDR3, as DNA: TGCGCCAGCAGCCAAGATTTGCGAGCGACCTACGAGCAGTACTTC. It specifies CASSQDLRATYEQYF.

A single count supports this clone. The chain joins TRBV13 to TRBJ2-7, with D unclear. This CDR3 spans 15 amino acids. Germline CDR1 PRHDT, CDR2 FYEKMQ (reference sequence). Trimming stripped 4 bases from V and 3 bases from J, with 16 bases between. The CDR3 sequence: CASSSNTELIYEQYF. CDR3 sequence (DNA): TGTGCCAGCAGCTCGAATACCGAGTTGATCTACGAGCAGTACTTC.

The rearrangement links TRBV5-4 to TRBJ2-7, with 9 positions matching TRBD1. The germline CDR1 and CDR2 sequences are SGHNT and YYREEE (reference sequence). The CDR3 is 15 residues long. V was clipped by 4 bases and J by 2 bases; unmatched bases: 7. CDR3: CASSRAGQGTYEQYF. The CDR3, as DNA: TGTGCCAGCAGCAGGGCGGGACAGGGAACCTACGAGCAGTACTTC.

This clone was seen just once. V and J are TRBV10-3 and TRBJ2-7; the D is unclear. The CDR3 has 15 amino acids. Germline V lookup: CDR1 ENHRY, CDR2 SYGVKD. V lost 3 bases, J lost 5 bases, and 17 bases lay in between. The chain's CDR3 is CAISDPWVGLDEQYF. The CDR3 bases are TGTGCCATCAGTGATCCATGGGTAGGTCTCGACGAGCAGTACTTC.

This rearrangement joins TRBV25-1 to TRBJ1-4; D gene uncertain. The CDR3 spans 15 residues. The V gene lost 2 bases and the J gene lost 4 bases, with 11 bases spanning the gap. Germline-derived CDR1 and CDR2 are MGHDK and SYGVNS. The DNA of the CDR3 is TGTGCCAGCAGTGAACGGGGAGTCGGTAATGAAAAACTGTTTTTT. Translated: CASSERGVGNEKLFF.

The V gene is TRBV19, the J gene TRBJ2-3; 10 bases match TRBD2. The CDR3 extends over 15 amino acids. With V trimmed by 3 bases and J by 1 base, 1 base remained unmatched. From germline, CDR1 is LNHDA and CDR2 SQIVND (reference sequence). In DNA form, the CDR3 reads TGTGCCAGTAGTATGGGGACTAGCGGCACAGATACGCAGTATTTT. It specifies CASSMGTSGTDTQYF. The full variable domain, rest sourced from reference TRBV19 and TRBJ2-3, is DGGITQSPKYLFRKEGQNVTLSCEQNLNHDAMYWYRQDPGQGLRLIYYSQIVNDFQKGDIAEGYSVSREKKESFPLTVTSAQKNPTAFYLCASSMGTSGTDTQYFGPGTRLTVL.

The chain couples TRBV4-2 to TRBJ2-5; D assignment may be TRBD1 or TRBD2 (5 bases each). Per germline, CDR1 LGHNA and CDR2 YNFKEQ. The V end lost 4 bases, the J end lost 2 bases, and 14 bases lay between the germline ends. This CDR3 comprises 15 residues. This CDR3 reads CASSPHLGEQETQYF. CDR3 coding DNA: TGTGCCAGCAGCCCTCACTTGGGGGAGCAAGAGACCCAGTACTTC.

The rearrangement links TRBV13 to TRBJ2-3; 7 bases agree with TRBD2. V shed 4 bases and J 0 bases; nucleotides not matched to a gene: 4. This CDR3 contains 15 residues. Germline-derived CDR1 and CDR2 are PRHDT and FYEKMQ (reference sequence). CDR3 DNA: TGTGCCAGCAGCTCTAGCGGAACAAGCACAGATACGCAGTATTTT. Protein: CASSSSGTSTDTQYF. The whole variable domain, remainder taken from reference TRBV13 and TRBJ2-3, is AAGVIQSPRHLIKEKRETATLKCYPIPRHDTVYWYQQGPGQDPQFLISFYEKMQSDKGSIPDRFSAQQFSDYHSELNMSSLELGDSALYFCASSSSGTSTDTQYFGPGTRLTVL.

This chain uses TRBV6-4 with TRBJ1-2; D is unclear. CDR1 and CDR2 (germline): MRHNA, SNTAGT. V was clipped by 2 bases and J by 8 bases, with 12 bases between them. The CDR3 sequence is 13 residues long. CDR3 loop: CASSDPPRAGYTF. For the CDR3, the DNA is TGTGCCAGCAGTGACCCACCACGGGCCGGCTACACCTTC.

The chain has TRBV7-9 and TRBJ2-3; D is perhaps TRBD2 (6 bases). Germline V gene lookup returns CDR1 SEHNR and CDR2 FQNEAQ (reference sequence). Trimming removed 6 bases from V and 6 bases from J, with 19 bases in between. This CDR3 comprises 15 residues. The CDR3 region has the DNA TGTGCCAGCAGTCGGATCGGGGGAGAGATCGATACGCAGTATTTT. It translates to CASSRIGGEIDTQYF.

In its sample, this clone was seen a few times. The V and J genes are TRBV5-1 and TRBJ2-7; TRBD2 aligns across 7 bases. The V segment lost 2 bases and the J segment 9 bases; nucleotides outside the gene matches: 14. This CDR3 is 15 amino acids long. Per the germline V gene, CDR1 is SGHRS and CDR2 is YFSETQ. The CDR3 DNA is TGCGCCAGCAGCTTAGTAGCGGGTCAGCCGCGGGGGCAGTACTTC. It is translated as CASSLVAGQPRGQYF. The full variable domain, in which reference TRBV5-1 and TRBJ2-7 provide the parts outside the CDR3, is KAGVTQTPRYLIKTRGQQVTLSCSPISGHRSVSWYQQTPGQGLQFLFEYFSETQRNKGNFPGRFSGRQFSNSRSEMNVSTLELGDSALYLCASSLVAGQPRGQYFGPGTRLTVT.

The V gene is TRBV11-2, the J gene TRBJ1-2; D is possibly TRBD1 (5 bases). CDR3 size: 13 residues. Trimming removed 5 bases from V and 1 base from J, with 8 bases in between. CDR1 and CDR2 from the germline V gene are SGHAT and FQNNGV. The CDR3, as DNA: TGTGCCAGCAGCCAGACAGATAACTATGGCTACACCTTC. Translating gives CASSQTDNYGYTF.

The genes are TRBV23-1 and TRBJ1-2; D might be TRBD1 (6 bases). TRBV23-1 is known as an ORF, though its function is uncertain. Trimming left V 8 bases short and J 4 bases short, with 20 bases between. The CDR3 is 15 residues long. The CDR3 DNA sequence: TGCGCCAGCCTGCGGCAGGGGAGTTCGAGCTATGGCTACACCTTC. Its translation is CASLRQGSSSYGYTF.

This chain links TRBV5-1 with TRBJ2-5; D might be TRBD1 or TRBD2, each matching 5 bases. From germline, CDR1 is SGHRS and CDR2 YFSETQ. The germline V and J ends were trimmed by 2 bases and 5 bases, with 16 bases remaining between them. The CDR3 has 15 residues. In DNA form, the CDR3 reads TGCGCCAGCAGCTTACTCGGGACCGCAGGGGAGACCCAGTACTTC. It specifies CASSLLGTAGETQYF. Together with reference TRBV5-1 and TRBJ2-5, the CDR3 gives the full variable domain: KAGVTQTPRYLIKTRGQQVTLSCSPISGHRSVSWYQQTPGQGLQFLFEYFSETQRNKGNFPGRFSGRQFSNSRSEMNVSTLELGDSALYLCASSLLGTAGETQYFGPGTRLLVL.

This sequence joins TRBV29-1 and TRBJ2-1; 11 positions match TRBD2. Trimming at V came to 7 bases and at J to 7 bases, leaving 3 bases not matched to a gene. The germline V gene has CDR1 SQVTM and CDR2 ANQGSEA. This CDR3 has 12 amino acids. Here the CDR3 reads CSAGTSGNEQFF. The CDR3 nucleotides read TGCAGCGCCGGGACTAGCGGAAATGAGCAGTTCTTC.

The V gene is TRBV9, the J gene TRBJ2-5; tentatively, D is TRBD1 (7 bases). V lost 4 bases, J lost 2 bases, and 15 bases lay in between. The germline CDR1 and CDR2 sequences are SGDLS and YYNGEE. This CDR3 has 15 amino acids. The CDR3 coding sequence is TGTGCCAGCAGCCTAACGACAGGGACTCAAGAGACCCAGTACTTC. Encoded protein: CASSLTTGTQETQYF.

The chain joins TRBV5-1 to TRBJ1-2; D is undetermined. The ends were cut back, 0 bases at V and 5 bases at J, with 14 bases in the middle. CDR3 length: 15 amino acids. CDR1 and CDR2 from the germline V gene are SGHRS and YFSETQ. CDR3 in amino acids: CASSLGGYREYGYTF. The DNA of the CDR3 is TGCGCCAGCAGCTTGGGTGGGTACCGAGAGTATGGCTACACCTTC.

The chain has TRBV19 and TRBJ1-1; possibly TRBD1 for D (6 bases). CDR3 size: 12 residues. Trimming stripped 3 bases from V and 7 bases from J, with 9 bases between. Germline CDR1 is LNHDA and CDR2 is SQIVND (reference sequence). CDR3 sequence: CASSIRTVEAFF. CDR3 sequence (DNA): TGTGCCAGTAGTATCCGGACAGTTGAAGCTTTCTTT. The full variable domain, its missing parts supplied by reference TRBV19 and TRBJ1-1, is DGGITQSPKYLFRKEGQNVTLSCEQNLNHDAMYWYRQDPGQGLRLIYYSQIVNDFQKGDIAEGYSVSREKKESFPLTVTSAQKNPTAFYLCASSIRTVEAFFGQGTRLTVV.

This chain joins TRBV28 and TRBJ1-5; D gene ambiguous. The V end lost 3 bases, the J end lost 6 bases, and 3 bases lay between the germline ends. The CDR3 runs to 11 residues. Per germline, CDR1 MDHEN and CDR2 SYDVKM. The CDR3 spells CASSFGQPQHF. The CDR3 nucleotides are TGTGCCAGCAGTTTTGGTCAGCCCCAGCATTTT.

The chain couples TRBV7-2 to TRBJ2-7; tentatively, D is TRBD1 (5 bases). V lost 5 bases and J lost 4, with 15 bases in between. This CDR3 contains 14 residues. The germline CDR1 and CDR2 sequences are SGHTA and FQGNSA. CDR3 protein: CASSLRGGLYEQYF. The CDR3 nucleotides are TGTGCCAGCAGCCTAAGGGGCGGATTATACGAGCAGTACTTC.

This rearrangement joins TRBV19 to TRBJ2-3; TRBD2 agrees at 9 bases. The CDR3 is made up of 14 amino acids. Trimming cost V 6 bases and J 0 bases; bases outside gene matches: 1. Germline CDR1 and CDR2: LNHDA and SQIVND (reference sequence). As DNA, the CDR3 is TGTGCCAGTAGAACTAGCGGGAGCACAGATACGCAGTATTTT. It is translated as CASRTSGSTDTQYF. The entire variable domain, with the rest obtained from reference TRBV19 and TRBJ2-3, is as follows: DGGITQSPKYLFRKEGQNVTLSCEQNLNHDAMYWYRQDPGQGLRLIYYSQIVNDFQKGDIAEGYSVSREKKESFPLTVTSAQKNPTAFYLCASRTSGSTDTQYFGPGTRLTVL.

The CDR3 reads CASSSIGQGDYEQYF. DNA for the CDR3: TGTGCCAGTAGTTCCATAGGACAGGGCGACTACGAGCAGTACTTC. The chain links TRBV19 to TRBJ2-7; 8 nucleotides match TRBD1. The V gene's germline CDR1 is LNHDA and CDR2 SQIVND (reference sequence). V shed 5 bases, J shed 3 bases, and the junction held 9 bases outside the gene matches. The CDR3 extends over 15 amino acids.

The rearrangement links TRBV2 to TRBJ1-1; TRBD1 matches at 9 bases. J gave up 0 bases and V 5 bases, and 1 base lay outside the gene matches. The germline V gene encodes CDR1 SNHLY and CDR2 FYNNEI. The CDR3 is made up of 14 amino acids. The CDR3 DNA follows: TGTGCCAGCAGTACAGGGGGCCTGAACACTGAAGCTTTCTTT. Its protein product is CASSTGGLNTEAFF.

This chain uses TRBV2 with TRBJ2-5, with D possibly called TRBD1 or TRBD2 (7 bases each). Germline V gene data show CDR1 as SNHLY and CDR2 as FYNNEI. The CDR3 is made up of 18 amino acids. V gave up 3 bases and J gave up 5 bases, with 25 bases separating them. The CDR3 reads CASSEGGRSGTVSETQYF. CDR3 sequence (DNA): TGTGCCAGCAGTGAGGGAGGGAGGTCCGGGACAGTCTCGGAGACCCAGTACTTC.

V usage is TRBV9 and J usage is TRBJ2-2; possibly TRBD1 for D (7 bases). V lost 4 bases to trimming and J lost 4 bases, with 20 bases between them. The CDR3 consists of 17 residues. Germline V gene data show CDR1 as SGDLS and CDR2 as YYNGEE. The CDR3 nucleotides read TGTGCCAGCAGCCCAGGGGGGCTAGCGCAATTCACCGGGGAGCTGTTTTTT. Encoded protein: CASSPGGLAQFTGELFF.

The V gene is TRBV19, the J gene TRBJ2-3, with 13 bases matching TRBD2. Losses at the gene ends were 5 bases for V and 0 bases for J; bases not matched to a gene: 8. The CDR3 spans 18 residues. Germline V CDR1 and CDR2: LNHDA, SQIVND (reference sequence). DNA for the CDR3: TGTGCCAGTAGTCCCGGACTAGCGGGAGCCCCTAGCACAGATACGCAGTATTTT. As protein: CASSPGLAGAPSTDTQYF.

This sequence joins TRBV6-5 and TRBJ1-1, with TRBD1 matching over 8 bases. The CDR3 has 15 residues. Germline V gene sequence: CDR1 MNHEY, CDR2 SVGAGI. After removal of 6 bases from V and 8 bases from J, the junction contained 14 bases not matched to a gene. The CDR3 protein is CASSQIRTGLTEAFF. The CDR3 nucleotides are TGTGCCAGCAGCCAAATTCGGACAGGGCTGACAGAAGCTTTCTTT.